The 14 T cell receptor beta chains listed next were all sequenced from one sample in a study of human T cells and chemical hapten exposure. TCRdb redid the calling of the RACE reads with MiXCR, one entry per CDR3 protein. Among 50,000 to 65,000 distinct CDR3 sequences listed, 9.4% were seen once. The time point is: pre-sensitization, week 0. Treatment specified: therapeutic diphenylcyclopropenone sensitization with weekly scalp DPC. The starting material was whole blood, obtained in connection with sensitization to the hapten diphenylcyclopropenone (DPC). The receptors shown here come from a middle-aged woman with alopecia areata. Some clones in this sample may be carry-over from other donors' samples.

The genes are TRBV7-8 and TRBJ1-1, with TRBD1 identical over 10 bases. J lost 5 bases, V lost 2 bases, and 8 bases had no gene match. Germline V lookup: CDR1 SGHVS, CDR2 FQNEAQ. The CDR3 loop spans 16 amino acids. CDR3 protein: CASSLYGQGEKTEAFF. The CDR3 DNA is TGTGCCAGCAGCTTATACGGACAGGGGGAGAAAACTGAAGCTTTCTTT.

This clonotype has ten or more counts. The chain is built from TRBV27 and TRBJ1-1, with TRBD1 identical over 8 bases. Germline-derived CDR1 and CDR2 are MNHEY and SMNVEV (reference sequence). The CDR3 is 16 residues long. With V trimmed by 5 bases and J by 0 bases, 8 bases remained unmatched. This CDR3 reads CASSARDRRLNTEAFF. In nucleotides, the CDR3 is TGTGCCAGCAGTGCGCGGGACAGGAGATTGAACACTGAAGCTTTCTTT.

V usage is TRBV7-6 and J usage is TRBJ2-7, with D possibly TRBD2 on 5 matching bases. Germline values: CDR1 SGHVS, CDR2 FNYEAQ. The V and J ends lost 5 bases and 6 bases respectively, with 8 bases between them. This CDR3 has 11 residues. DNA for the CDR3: TGTGCCAGCAGCCCCGGGGTCGAGCAGTACTTC. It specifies CASSPGVEQYF.

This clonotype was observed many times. This CDR3 is CASSHGTSGFTDTQYF. The CDR3 region has the DNA TGTGCCAGCAGCCACGGGACTAGCGGTTTCACAGATACGCAGTATTTT. The rearrangement joins TRBV4-2 to TRBJ2-3; TRBD2 agrees at 11 bases. Germline CDR1 is LGHNA and CDR2 is YNFKEQ. The CDR3 contains 16 residues. V shed 3 bases and J 2 bases; nucleotides not matched to a gene: 4.

For the CDR3, the DNA is TGTGCCAGCAGCTTCGGGGGCGTCCACGAGCAGTACTTC. Translating it yields CASSFGGVHEQYF. V is TRBV7-9 and J is TRBJ2-7; either TRBD1 or TRBD2 may fit D (6 bases each). The V end lost 3 bases, the J end lost 5 bases, and 11 bases lay between the germline ends. This CDR3 has 13 amino acids. Germline V gene lookup returns CDR1 SEHNR and CDR2 FQNEAQ (reference sequence).

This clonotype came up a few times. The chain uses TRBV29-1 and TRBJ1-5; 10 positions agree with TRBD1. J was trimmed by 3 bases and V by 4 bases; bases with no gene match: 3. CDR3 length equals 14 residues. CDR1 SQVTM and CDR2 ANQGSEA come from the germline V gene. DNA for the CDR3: TGCAGCGTTGGGACAGGGGGACACAATCAGCCCCAGCATTTT. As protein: CSVGTGGHNQPQHF.

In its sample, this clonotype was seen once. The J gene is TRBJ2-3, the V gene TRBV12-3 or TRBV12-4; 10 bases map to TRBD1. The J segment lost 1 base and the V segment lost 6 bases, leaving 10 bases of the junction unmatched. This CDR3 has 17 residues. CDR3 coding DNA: TGTGCCAGCAGCACACCGGGACAGGGGTTGGGCACAGATACGCAGTATTTT. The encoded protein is CASSTPGQGLGTDTQYF.

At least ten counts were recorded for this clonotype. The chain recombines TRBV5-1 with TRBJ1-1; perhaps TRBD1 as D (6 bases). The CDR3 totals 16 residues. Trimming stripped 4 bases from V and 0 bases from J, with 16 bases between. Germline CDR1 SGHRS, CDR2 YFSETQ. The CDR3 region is CASSPRPTGMNTEAFF. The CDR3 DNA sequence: TGCGCCAGCAGCCCCCGGCCGACAGGAATGAACACTGAAGCTTTCTTT.

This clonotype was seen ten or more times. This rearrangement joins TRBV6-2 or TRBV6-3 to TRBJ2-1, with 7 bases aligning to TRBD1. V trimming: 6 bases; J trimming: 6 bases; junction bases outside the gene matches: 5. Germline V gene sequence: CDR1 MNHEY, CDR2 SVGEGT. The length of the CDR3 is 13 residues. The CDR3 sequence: CASSPRGPNEQFF. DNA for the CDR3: TGTGCCAGCAGCCCTAGGGGGCCCAATGAGCAGTTCTTC.

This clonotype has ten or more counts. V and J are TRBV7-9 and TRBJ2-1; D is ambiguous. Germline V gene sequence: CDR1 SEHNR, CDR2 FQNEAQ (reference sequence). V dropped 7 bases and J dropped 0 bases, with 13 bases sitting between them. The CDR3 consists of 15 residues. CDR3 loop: CASTRLGSSYNEQFF. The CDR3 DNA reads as TGTGCCAGCACCCGTCTTGGGTCCTCCTACAATGAGCAGTTCTTC. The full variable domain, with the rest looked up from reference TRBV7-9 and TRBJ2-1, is DTGVSQNPRHKITKRGQNVTFRCDPISEHNRLYWYRQTLGQGPEFLTYFQNEAQLEKSRLLSDRFSAERPKGSFSTLEIQRTEQGDSAMYLCASTRLGSSYNEQFFGPGTRLTVL.

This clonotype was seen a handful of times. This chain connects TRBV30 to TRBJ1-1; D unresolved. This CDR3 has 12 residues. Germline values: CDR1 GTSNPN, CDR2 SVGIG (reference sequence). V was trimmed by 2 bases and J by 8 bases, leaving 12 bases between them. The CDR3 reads CAWSFSHGEAFF. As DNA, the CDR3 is TGTGCCTGGAGTTTCTCCCACGGGGAAGCTTTCTTT.

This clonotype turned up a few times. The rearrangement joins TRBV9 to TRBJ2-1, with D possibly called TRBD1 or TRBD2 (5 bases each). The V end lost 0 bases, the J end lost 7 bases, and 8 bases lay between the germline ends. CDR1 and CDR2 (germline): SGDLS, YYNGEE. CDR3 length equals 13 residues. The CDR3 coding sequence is TGTGCCAGCAGCGTAGGGGGACGGAATGAGCAGTTCTTC. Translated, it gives CASSVGGRNEQFF. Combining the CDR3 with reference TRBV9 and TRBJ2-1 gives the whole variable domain DSGVTQTPKHLITATGQRVTLRCSPRSGDLSVYWYQQSLDQGLQFLIQYYNGEERAKGNILERFSAQQFPDLHSELNLSSLELGDSALYFCASSVGGRNEQFFGPGTRLTVL.

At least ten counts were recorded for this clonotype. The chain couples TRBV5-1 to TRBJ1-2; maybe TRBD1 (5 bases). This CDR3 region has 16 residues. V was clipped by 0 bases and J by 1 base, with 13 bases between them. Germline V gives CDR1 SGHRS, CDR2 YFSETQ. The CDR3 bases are TGCGCCAGCAGCTTGGGCCGGCAGGGACTTAACTATGGCTACACCTTC. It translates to CASSLGRQGLNYGYTF.

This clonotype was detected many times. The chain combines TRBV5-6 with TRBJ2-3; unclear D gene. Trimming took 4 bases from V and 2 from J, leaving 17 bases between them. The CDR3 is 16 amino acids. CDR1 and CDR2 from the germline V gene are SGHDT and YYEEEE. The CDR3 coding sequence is TGTGCCAGCAGCCTAGAGACCCAGACCCCCACAGATACGCAGTATTTT. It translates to CASSLETQTPTDTQYF.